This T cell receptor beta chain originates from a study of blood T cell repertoires in COVID-19 (TCRdb year 2020). With regard to the full study: Samples covering the acute and convalescent phases of COVID-19 were provided by collaborators in the United States, Italy and Spain. The material from the prospective study consisted of cDNA or gDNA derived from T cells, B-cell-depleted T cells, or PBMCs. Subjects who had been exposed to COVID-19, were actively infected with it, or had recovered from it provided the deeply sampled blood TCRbeta repertoires that made up the dataset. The repertoires were made available in a free public database intended to serve as a resource for research on the immune response to SARS-CoV-2. Samples came from the ongoing ImmuneRACE study (first 160 participants) plus 1,254 subjects from 6 global collaborators. Nearly every sample came with metadata listing a de-identified subject ID, COVID-19 status, age in years and sex. Where available, HLA class I and class II types were taken from metadata supplied by the sample provider and were not determined by assay-based typing. Study-wide conclusions, independent of this receptor: The amount of clinical and demographic metadata varied by source and participant and was provided uncurated.

TCRbeta CDR3 regions were amplified from genomic DNA by means of the immunoSEQ Assay, a bias-controlled multiplex PCR. Per the original workflow: Nucleated cell counts per sample were estimated from amplification of reference gene primers within the assay. Sequence reads were collapsed and filtered to measure the absolute abundance of every unique TCRbeta CDR3 rearrangement. For each sample, productive Simpson clonality was calculated by taking the square root of Simpson's diversity index across productive rearrangements. The table was pulled from immuneACCESS by TCRdb, which kept in-frame rearrangements only. Such tables lose some clones; where checked, under half of the loss comes from unresolved V genes, and the rest has no known cause. That table furnishes V, J and clone size, whereas the DNA furnished D and trimming. The sample yields 250,000 to 350,000 clones; 80% to 95% were counted once. More than 0.95% of the sample belongs to the ten largest clones.

A word on this clone: No cognate antigen has been identified for it. No qualities accompany the bases; no much larger clone lies one base away.

CDR1 and CDR2 (MDHEN, SYDVKM) derive from the germline V gene. The CDR3 spans 16 residues, from the cysteine through the phenylalanine. The read is trimmed to its CDR3 DNA, 48 bases read in frame from base 1. V has 2 bases trimmed and J has 4 bases trimmed; junction bases matching no gene number 8. Enrolling through a virtual design, the prospective study's participants ranged in age from roughly 18 to 90 years and lived across some 22 United States geographic areas. Cohort assignment in the prospective study relied on participant-reported clinical history from a screening survey and a study questionnaire. For ImmuneRACE Cohort 3, a participant was defined as recovered based on two consecutive negative NP/OP PCR tests, clearance by a healthcare professional, or resolution of symptoms. Mobile phlebotomists in the prospective study collected whole blood, serum and a nasopharyngeal or oropharyngeal swab from every participant. Additional blood draws and questionnaires over an approximately 2-month period could optionally be provided by prospective study participants. Prospective study blood samples were shipped either frozen or at room temperature before DNA extraction.

The receptor was derived from a woman between 25 and 40 years old who had recovered from COVID-19. The chain couples TRBV28 to TRBJ1-2; 9 nucleotides in the junction match TRBD1. Sequencing was done on a sample of PBMCs or T cells enriched from blood (not recorded which). At the DNA level, the sequence is TGTGCCAGCAGTTTACTAAACAGGGGGCTGTCCTATGGCTACACCTTC. This sequence encodes CASSLLNRGLSYGYTF.